The text below deals with one TCR beta chain. Its antigen specificity is not known. The record has no base qualities; no much larger clone is one base away. Using the deep immunoSEQ assay, TCR CDR3 regions were amplified from genomic DNA by multiplex PCR. For each cell subset, the extracted genomic DNA was distributed evenly across all wells of several immunoSEQ 96-well plates, and each plate served as one replicate. Each replicate PCR for sorted subsets received roughly 200 ng genomic DNA, equal to tens of thousands of T cell genomes. Purified libraries were quantified with a Qubit 3.0 fluorometer, sized on a Bioanalyzer 2100, and re-quantified with the KAPA Library Quantification kit. Every immunoSEQ 96-well plate was sequenced on a separate single-read 150-cycle Illumina NextSeq 550 flow cell. In the authors' own workflow: Because the immunoSEQ output included only junctional sequences and no quality scores, the filtering could not be the same as the filtering used for full-length reads. Sequences were annotated with PyIR, a Python wrapper for IgBLAST v1.9, and V/J genes and CDR3 were assigned using IMGT germline references. Reads were removed for weak V/J assignments (E-value above 1e-6), missing CDR3, stop codons, out-of-frame junctions, or ambiguous translated residues. V3J clonotypes were defined as sequences sharing the same inferred V gene, J gene, and CDR3 amino acid sequence. Percentage overlap between repertoires was computed as shared unique clonotypes divided by the size of the smaller repertoire. Richness of each repertoire was evaluated using RTK rarefaction, the Chao1 estimator, and Recon v2.1 estimates of unobserved clonotypes. Generation probabilities for all TCRbeta clonotypes obtained by the gDNA method from a few donors were computed using OLGA. The source is immuneACCESS, and TCRdb retained only in-frame sequences with V and J called. Part of the clones is not carried over; for the studies checked, unresolved V genes explain less than half of this, and the remainder is unexplained. V and J calls plus clone size are reproduced from that table; the DNA served to infer D and trimming. The sample data list about 1,500,000 clones, and about 96% of these were observed just once. Roughly 1.2% of the sample lies in the top ten.

The donors were healthy, HIV-negative adults with no recently reported acute infections or vaccinations. Every donor was a Caucasian adult residing in Nashville, Tennessee, USA. Magnetic negative selection was used to enrich CD4+ T cells, after which naive cells were positively selected on CD45RA and the negative fraction became the memory subset. Blood was collected by leukapheresis, and PBMCs were isolated by Ficoll-Histopaque density gradient centrifugation and then cryopreserved in liquid nitrogen vapor phase. Analytical flow cytometry was used to check the purity and quantity of every magnetically sorted T cell population. Genomic DNA was isolated from every sorted fraction and measured by UV absorbance on a Nanodrop 2000c. This entry is derived from a study of shared clonotypes between healthy human individuals (dated by TCRdb to 2020 to 2022). For the wider study: Three men and two women, aged 18 to 49 years, made up the cohort. For each donor, CD4 naive and CD4 memory were each run on three plates, CD8 naive on two plates, and CD8 memory on one plate. Blood TCR repertoires of several healthy adults were deeply sequenced to estimate repertoire size and the extent of clonotype sharing between individuals. To increase sequencing depth and limit assay-specific biases, TCR repertoire library preparation and sequencing were carried out by different laboratories using diverse techniques. Per donor, leukapheresis produced somewhere between about 0.94 and 10 billion PBMCs.

From V the trimming removes 1 base and from J it removes 6 bases, while the gene matches leave 4 bases of the junction unaccounted for. The CDR3 covers 14 residues, taking in both the cysteine and the phenylalanine. The read is trimmed to its CDR3 DNA, 42 bases read in frame from base 1. CDR1 is given as MNHNS and CDR2 as SASEGT, both from the germline V gene. Paper-wide results and their limitations: Pairwise subsampling led to the expectation that sequencing depth would affect the degree of clonotype sharing among donors. Estimated clonotype richness was generally larger for naive than for memory subsets. Incomplete sequencing was indicated by rarefaction of sorted-subset datasets, despite the large sequencing depth. Compared with non-shared clonotypes, the clonotypes found in all four sorted-subset donors had higher generation probabilities. Because the study included only a small number of donors, the genetic and exposure-history diversity represented was limited. When a handful of donors were compared, the shared fraction of clonotypes was about 5.4% for naive CD4, 3.5% to 4% for naive CD8, more than 2% for memory CD4, and 0.35% to 0.4% for memory CD8. Sampling was limited to blood, and TCR repertoires in tissue likely differ from TCR repertoires in blood.

This sequence was found in a man aged 25 to 45 in good health. In this chain, TRBV6-1 is recombined with TRBJ2-7, and TRBD2 aligns with 9 junction nucleotides. The sample consisted of naive CD4+ T cells sorted from blood. What the cell subset or site label conveys for this sample: CD45RA+ positively selected. The nucleotides are TGTGCCAGCAGTGAAGGGGCGGGAGGGGGCGAGCAGTACTTC. The encoded protein is CASSEGAGGGEQYF.